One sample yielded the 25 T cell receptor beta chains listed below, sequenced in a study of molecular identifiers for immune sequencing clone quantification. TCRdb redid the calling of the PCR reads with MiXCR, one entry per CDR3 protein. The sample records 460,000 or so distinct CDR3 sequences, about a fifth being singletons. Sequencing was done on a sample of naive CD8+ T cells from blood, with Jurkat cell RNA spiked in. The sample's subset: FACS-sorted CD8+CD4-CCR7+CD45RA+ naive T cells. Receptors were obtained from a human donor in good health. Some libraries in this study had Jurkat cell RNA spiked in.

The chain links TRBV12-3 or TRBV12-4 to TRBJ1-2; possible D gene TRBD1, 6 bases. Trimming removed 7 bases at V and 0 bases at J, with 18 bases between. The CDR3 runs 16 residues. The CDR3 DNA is TGTGCCAGCACGTACAGGGAGAAGAGGGCTAACTATGGCTACACCTTC. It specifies CASTYREKRANYGYTF.

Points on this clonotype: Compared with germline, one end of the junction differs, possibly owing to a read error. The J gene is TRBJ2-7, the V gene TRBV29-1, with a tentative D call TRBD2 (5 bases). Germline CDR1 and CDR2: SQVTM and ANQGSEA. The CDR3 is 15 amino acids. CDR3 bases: TGCCGCGTTGAAGTGTTCAGGACTGGGGCCTACGAGCAGTACTTC. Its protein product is CRVEVFRTGAYEQYF.

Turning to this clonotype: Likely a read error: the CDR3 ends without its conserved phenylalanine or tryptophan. This CDR3 reads CASSLAFGGRTEAFL. CDR3 nucleotides: TGTGCCAGCAGCTTAGCGTTCGGAGGGAGGACTGAAGCTTTCCTT. This chain links TRBV7-9 with TRBJ1-1; no definite D call. This CDR3 has 15 residues. Germline V gives CDR1 SEHNR, CDR2 FQNEAQ (reference sequence). V was cut by 0 bases and J by 5 bases, with 13 bases left in between.

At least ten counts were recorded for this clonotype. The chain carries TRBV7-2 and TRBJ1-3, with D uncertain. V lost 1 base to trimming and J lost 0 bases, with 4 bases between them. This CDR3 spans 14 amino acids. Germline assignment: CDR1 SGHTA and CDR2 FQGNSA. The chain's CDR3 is CASSLEPSGNTIYF. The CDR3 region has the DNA TGTGCCAGCAGCTTAGAACCCTCTGGAAACACCATATATTTT.

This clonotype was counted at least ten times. CDR3 protein: CASSLGPGSQFSNQPQHF. The CDR3 nucleotides read TGTGCCAGCAGCTTAGGGCCCGGGTCACAGTTTAGCAATCAGCCCCAGCATTTT. This chain uses TRBV7-6 with TRBJ1-5; D is unclear. The CDR3 consists of 18 residues. Trimming shortened V by 1 base and J by 0 bases, and 16 bases separated the two germline ends. The germline CDR1 and CDR2 sequences are SGHVS and FNYEAQ.

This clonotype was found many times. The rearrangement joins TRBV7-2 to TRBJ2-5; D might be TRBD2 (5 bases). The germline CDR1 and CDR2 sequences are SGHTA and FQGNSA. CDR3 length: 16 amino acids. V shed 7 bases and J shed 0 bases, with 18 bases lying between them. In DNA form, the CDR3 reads TGTGCCAGCAACCCCGCCGCAAGCGGATACCAAGAGACCCAGTACTTC. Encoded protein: CASNPAASGYQETQYF.

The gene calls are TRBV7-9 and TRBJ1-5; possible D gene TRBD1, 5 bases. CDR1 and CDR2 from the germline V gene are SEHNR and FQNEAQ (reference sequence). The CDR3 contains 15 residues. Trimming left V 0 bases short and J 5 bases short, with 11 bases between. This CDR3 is CASSLAQGLDQPQHF. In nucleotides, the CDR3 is TGTGCCAGCAGCTTAGCGCAGGGTTTGGATCAGCCCCAGCATTTT.

The CDR3 DNA sequence: TGTGCCAGTAGTATATTTCCCCGCAGGGCGAGCACTGAAGCTTTCTTT. Its translation is CASSIFPRRASTEAFF. The chain carries TRBV19 and TRBJ1-1, with TRBD1 as a possible D gene (5 bases). CDR3 length: 16 amino acids. Germline V gene lookup returns CDR1 LNHDA and CDR2 SQIVND (reference sequence). Trimming removed 2 bases at V and 4 bases at J, with 17 bases between.

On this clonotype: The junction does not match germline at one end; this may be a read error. CDR3 protein: CASSPRGPSGVNF. The CDR3 DNA follows: TGTGCCAGCAGTCCCCGTGGTCCCTCGGGGGTGAACTTT. The rearrangement joins TRBV12-3 or TRBV12-4 to TRBJ1-1; D is possibly TRBD1 (5 bases). The CDR3 sequence is 13 residues long.

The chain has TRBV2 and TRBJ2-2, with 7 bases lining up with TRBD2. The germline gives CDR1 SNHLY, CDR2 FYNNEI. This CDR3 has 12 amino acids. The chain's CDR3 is CGWGRVTGELFF. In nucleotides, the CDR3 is TGTGGCTGGGGGAGGGTTACCGGGGAGCTGTTTTTT.

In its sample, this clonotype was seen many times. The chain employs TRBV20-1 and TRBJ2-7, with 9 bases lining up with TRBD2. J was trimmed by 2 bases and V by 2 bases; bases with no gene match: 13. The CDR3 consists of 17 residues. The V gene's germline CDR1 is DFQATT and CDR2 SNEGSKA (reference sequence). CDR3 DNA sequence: TGCAGTGCTAGAACCTCAAAACCGGGACTAGCAACCTACGAGCAGTACTTC. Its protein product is CSARTSKPGLATYEQYF.

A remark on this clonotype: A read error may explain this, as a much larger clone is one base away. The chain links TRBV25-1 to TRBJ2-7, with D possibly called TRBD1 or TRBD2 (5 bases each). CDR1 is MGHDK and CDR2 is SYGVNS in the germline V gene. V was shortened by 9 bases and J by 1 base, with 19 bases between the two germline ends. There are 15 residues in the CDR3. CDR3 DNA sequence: TGTGCCAGGAGGGGTTTAATGGACGGTTCCTACGAGCAGTACTTC. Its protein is CARRGLMDGSYEQYF.

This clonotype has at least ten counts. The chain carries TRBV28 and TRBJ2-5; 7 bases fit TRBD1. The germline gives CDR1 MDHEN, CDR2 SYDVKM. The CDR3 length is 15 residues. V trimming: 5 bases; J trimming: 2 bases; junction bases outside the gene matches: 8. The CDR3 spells CASSPGQVQQETQYF. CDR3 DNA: TGTGCCAGCAGTCCAGGACAGGTGCAACAAGAGACCCAGTACTTC.

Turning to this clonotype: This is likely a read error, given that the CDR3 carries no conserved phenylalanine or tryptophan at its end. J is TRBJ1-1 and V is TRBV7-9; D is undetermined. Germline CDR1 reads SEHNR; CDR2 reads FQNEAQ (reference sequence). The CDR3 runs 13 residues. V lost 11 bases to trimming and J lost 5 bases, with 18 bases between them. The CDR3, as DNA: TGTGCCGCCCCGGTGCCGGGTGGGACTGAAGCTTTCCTT. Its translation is CAAPVPGGTEAFL.

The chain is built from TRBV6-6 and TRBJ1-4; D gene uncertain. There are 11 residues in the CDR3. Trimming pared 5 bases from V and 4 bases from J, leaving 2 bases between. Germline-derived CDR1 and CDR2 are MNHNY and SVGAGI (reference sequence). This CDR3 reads CASSNNEKLFF. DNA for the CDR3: TGTGCCAGCAGTAATAATGAAAAACTGTTTTTT.

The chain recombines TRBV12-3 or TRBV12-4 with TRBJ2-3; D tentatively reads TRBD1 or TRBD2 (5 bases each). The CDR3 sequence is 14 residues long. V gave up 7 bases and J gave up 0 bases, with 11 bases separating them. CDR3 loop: CASNSGTSTDTQYF. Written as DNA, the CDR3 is TGTGCCAGCAATTCCGGGACCAGCACAGATACGCAGTATTTT.

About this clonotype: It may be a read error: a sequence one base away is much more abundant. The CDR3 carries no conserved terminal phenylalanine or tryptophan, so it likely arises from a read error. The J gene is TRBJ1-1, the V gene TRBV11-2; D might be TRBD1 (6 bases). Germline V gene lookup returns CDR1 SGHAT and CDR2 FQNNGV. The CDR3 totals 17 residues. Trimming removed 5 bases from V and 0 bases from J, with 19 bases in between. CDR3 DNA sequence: TGTGCCAGCAGCGCCAGGGGACTGCTAGATTTGAACACTGAAGCTTTCGTT. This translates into CASSARGLLDLNTEAFV.

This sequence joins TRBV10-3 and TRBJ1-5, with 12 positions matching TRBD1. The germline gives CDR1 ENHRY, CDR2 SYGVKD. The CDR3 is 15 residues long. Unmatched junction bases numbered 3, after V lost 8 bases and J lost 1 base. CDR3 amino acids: CAIGGQGASNQPQHF. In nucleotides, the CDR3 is TGTGCCATCGGGGGACAGGGGGCCAGCAATCAGCCCCAGCATTTT.

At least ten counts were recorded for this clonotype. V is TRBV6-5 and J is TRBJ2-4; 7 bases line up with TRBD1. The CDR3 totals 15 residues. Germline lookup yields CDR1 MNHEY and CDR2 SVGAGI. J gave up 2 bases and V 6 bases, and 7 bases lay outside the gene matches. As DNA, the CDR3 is TGTGCCAGCAGGGACAGGAACCCTACCAAAAACATTCAGTACTTC. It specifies CASRDRNPTKNIQYF.

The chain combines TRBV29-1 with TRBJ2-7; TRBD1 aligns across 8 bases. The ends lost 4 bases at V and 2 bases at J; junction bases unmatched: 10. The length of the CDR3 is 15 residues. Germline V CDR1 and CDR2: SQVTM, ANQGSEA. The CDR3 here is CSVGPDRDTTYEQYF. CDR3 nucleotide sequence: TGCAGCGTTGGACCGGACAGGGATACGACCTACGAGCAGTACTTC.

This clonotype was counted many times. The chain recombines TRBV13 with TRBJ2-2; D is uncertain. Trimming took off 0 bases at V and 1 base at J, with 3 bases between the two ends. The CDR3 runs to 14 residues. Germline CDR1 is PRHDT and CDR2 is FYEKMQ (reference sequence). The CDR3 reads CASSLGGNTGELFF. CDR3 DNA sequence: TGTGCCAGCAGCTTAGGGGGGAACACCGGGGAGCTGTTTTTT.

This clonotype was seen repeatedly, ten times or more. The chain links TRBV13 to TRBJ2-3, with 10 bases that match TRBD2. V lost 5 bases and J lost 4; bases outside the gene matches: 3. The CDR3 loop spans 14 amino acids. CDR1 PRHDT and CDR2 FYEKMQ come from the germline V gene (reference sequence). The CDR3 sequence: CASSTGLASDTQYF. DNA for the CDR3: TGTGCCAGCAGCACGGGACTAGCGTCAGATACGCAGTATTTT.

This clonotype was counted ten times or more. CDR3 in DNA: TGTGCCAGCAGTTACATTGGGTTGGGAGAGACCCAGTACTTC. Its protein is CASSYIGLGETQYF. The chain couples TRBV6-6 to TRBJ2-5; D unresolved. This CDR3 is 14 amino acids long. V was clipped by 2 bases and J by 4 bases, with 11 bases between them. Germline V gene sequence: CDR1 MNHNY, CDR2 SVGAGI (reference sequence).

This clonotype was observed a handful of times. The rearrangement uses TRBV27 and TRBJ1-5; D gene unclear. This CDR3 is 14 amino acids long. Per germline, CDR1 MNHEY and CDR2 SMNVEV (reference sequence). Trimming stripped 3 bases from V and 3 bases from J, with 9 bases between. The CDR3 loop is CASSFAGFNQPQHF. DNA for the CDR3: TGTGCCAGCAGTTTCGCCGGATTCAATCAGCCCCAGCATTTT.

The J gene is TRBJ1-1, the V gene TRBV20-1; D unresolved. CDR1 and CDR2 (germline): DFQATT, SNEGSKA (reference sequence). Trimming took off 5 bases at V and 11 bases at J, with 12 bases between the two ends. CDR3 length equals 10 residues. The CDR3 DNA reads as TGCAGTGCTCACAGCCCTTGGGCTTTCTTT. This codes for CSAHSPWAFF.